The next 29 T cell receptor beta chains were all read from a single sample in a study of blood T cell repertoires in COVID-19. Here immunoSEQ multiplex PCR was the method, and the copy in TCRdb shows in-frame clones only, minus some. The sample carries under 450,000 clones, about 89% recorded once. The specimen sequenced was PBMCs or T cells enriched from blood (not recorded which). The source of these receptors is a middle-aged woman who had been exposed to COVID-19.

The chain is built from TRBV18 and TRBJ1-2; TRBD1 might be the D (6 bases). The V gene's germline CDR1 is KGHSH and CDR2 LQKENI. V dropped 2 bases and J dropped 7 bases, with 8 bases sitting between them. CDR3 length: 12 amino acids. CDR3 DNA sequence: TGTGCCAGCTCACCAGGGGGGGCTGGCTACACCTTC. Translation: CASSPGGAGYTF.

This clone was seen only a few times. CDR3 in DNA: TGTGCCAGCAGCTTAGTCGGGGGGCCAACGAATGAGCAGTTCTTC. Its translation: CASSLVGGPTNEQFF. This chain links TRBV7-2 with TRBJ2-1, with D maybe TRBD2 (7 bases). V lost 1 base, J lost 7 bases, and 14 bases lay in between. The CDR3 spans 15 residues. Per the germline V gene, CDR1 is SGHTA and CDR2 is FQGNSA.

This clone was picked up one time. The rearrangement uses TRBV5-1 and TRBJ1-2; D may be TRBD1 (5 bases). The CDR3 spans 13 residues. CDR1 and CDR2 (germline): SGHRS, YFSETQ. V shed 1 base and J shed 5 bases, with 9 bases lying between them. This CDR3 reads CASSLRQGYGYTF. The CDR3 nucleotides are TGCGCCAGCAGCTTGCGTCAGGGTTATGGCTACACCTTC.

The chain joins TRBV29-1 to TRBJ2-5; 7 bases align to TRBD2. Germline V lookup: CDR1 SQVTM, CDR2 ANQGSEA. J was trimmed by 2 bases and V by 8 bases; bases with no gene match: 11. The CDR3 spans 14 residues. DNA of the CDR3: TGCAGCTCCCTCGACCCGGGAGGACAAGAGACCCAGTACTTC. This gives the protein CSSLDPGGQETQYF. Full variable domain (rest looked up from reference TRBV29-1 and TRBJ2-5): SAVISQKPSRDICQRGTSLTIQCQVDSQVTMMFWYRQQPGQSLTLIATANQGSEATYESGFVIDKFPISRPNLTFSTLTVSNMSPEDSSIYLCSSLDPGGQETQYFGPGTRLLVL.

The chain carries TRBV6-5 and TRBJ1-2; a weak D match, TRBD1 (5 bases). Germline CDR1 MNHEY, CDR2 SVGAGI. The ends were cut back, 0 bases at V and 8 bases at J, with 13 bases in the middle. This CDR3 contains 14 residues. Here the CDR3 DNA reads TGTGCCAGCAGTTACTCCGGACGGGGGGGAGGCTACACCTTC. Translated: CASSYSGRGGGYTF.

The V call is TRBV7-3, the J call TRBJ1-2; the match to TRBD1 covers 8 bases. Germline values: CDR1 SGHTA, CDR2 FQGTGA. The CDR3 has 16 amino acids. Trimming removed 5 bases from V and 6 bases from J; junction bases left unmatched: 14. CDR3 in DNA: TGTGCCAGCAGCCCAAGCCCGGACAGGGAACGGCATGGCTACACCTTC. It translates to CASSPSPDRERHGYTF.

The chain carries TRBV6-6 and TRBJ1-4, with TRBD1 matching over 10 bases. Germline V gene data show CDR1 as MNHNY and CDR2 as SVGAGI (reference sequence). CDR3 length: 17 residues. V lost 5 bases, J lost 7 bases, and 13 bases stayed unmatched. The CDR3 DNA sequence: TGTGCCAGCAGTCGACAGGGGGCCGGTTTTCATGTTGAAAAACTGTTTTTT. Translation gives CASSRQGAGFHVEKLFF.

For the CDR3, the DNA is TGTGCCAGCAGTGACCTGACAGGGTTCGGCTACACCTTC. As protein: CASSDLTGFGYTF. V and J are TRBV6-4 and TRBJ1-2; 7 bases are shared with TRBD1. This CDR3 is built from 13 residues. Trimming cost V 2 bases and J 8 bases; bases outside gene matches: 5. Germline-derived CDR1 and CDR2 are MRHNA and SNTAGT.

This chain uses TRBV5-4 with TRBJ2-7, with 11 nucleotides matching TRBD2. V lost 3 bases and J lost 1; bases outside the gene matches: 3. CDR1 and CDR2 (germline): SGHNT, YYREEE (reference sequence). The CDR3 runs 15 residues. CDR3: CASSSGLAASYEQYF. CDR3 coding DNA: TGTGCCAGCAGCTCGGGACTAGCGGCTTCCTACGAGCAGTACTTC. Based on the CDR3 plus reference TRBV5-4 and TRBJ2-7, the full variable domain is ETGVTQSPTHLIKTRGQQVTLRCSSQSGHNTVSWYQQALGQGPQFIFQYYREEENGRGNFPPRFSGLQFPNYSSELNVNALELDDSALYLCASSSGLAASYEQYFGPGTRLTVT.

The chain's CDR3 is CASSVAGGKLDTQYF. CDR3 DNA sequence: TGTGCCAGCAGCGTAGCGGGGGGGAAGTTAGATACGCAGTATTTT. The genes are TRBV9 and TRBJ2-3; 8 positions match TRBD2. This CDR3 comprises 15 residues. CDR1 and CDR2 from the germline V gene are SGDLS and YYNGEE. With V trimmed by 0 bases and J by 5 bases, 5 bases remained unmatched.

The CDR3 reads CATLRQFQETQYF. In DNA form, the CDR3 reads TGTGCCACCTTGAGACAGTTCCAAGAGACCCAGTACTTC. This chain connects TRBV6-6 to TRBJ2-5, with D possibly being TRBD1 (5 bases). V lost 10 bases and J lost 1, with 13 bases in between. In germline, CDR1 is MNHNY, CDR2 SVGAGI (reference sequence). The CDR3 extends over 13 amino acids.

The chain recombines TRBV5-5 with TRBJ1-1; D is unclear. Trimming took 7 bases from V and 1 from J, leaving 17 bases between them. The CDR3 is 15 amino acids. CDR1 is SGHKS and CDR2 is YYEKEE in the germline V gene (reference sequence). CDR3 loop: CASRKIGLSNTEAFF. For the CDR3, the DNA is TGTGCCAGCCGAAAAATTGGACTGTCGAACACTGAAGCTTTCTTT.

This rearrangement joins TRBV7-3 to TRBJ2-3, with 10 positions matching TRBD2. With 5 bases clipped from V and 5 bases from J, the junction kept 4 bases outside the gene matches. The CDR3 is 14 amino acids. From germline, CDR1 is SGHTA and CDR2 FQGTGA. This CDR3 is CASSLSSGGDTQYF. The CDR3 bases are TGTGCCAGCAGCCTTTCTAGCGGGGGAGATACGCAGTATTTT. Looking up the rest from reference TRBV7-3 and TRBJ2-3 gives the full variable domain: GAGVSQTPSNKVTEKGKYVELRCDPISGHTALYWYRQSLGQGPEFLIYFQGTGAADDSGLPNDRFFAVRPEGSVSTLKIQRTERGDSAVYLCASSLSSGGDTQYFGPGTRLTVL.

The chain joins TRBV5-4 to TRBJ2-1, with TRBD2 matching over 11 bases. The CDR3 extends over 16 amino acids. The germline V gene encodes CDR1 SGHNT and CDR2 YYREEE (reference sequence). J was trimmed by 7 bases and V by 4 bases; bases with no gene match: 10. CDR3 nucleotides: TGTGCCAGCAGCGTGGGGTTAGCGGGGGGGCATAATGAGCAGTTCTTC. This codes for CASSVGLAGGHNEQFF.

The J gene is TRBJ2-1, the V gene TRBV24-1; TRBD2 matches 7 bases. This CDR3 spans 16 amino acids. V shed 4 bases and J 11 bases; nucleotides not matched to a gene: 16. The germline gives CDR1 KGHDR, CDR2 SFDVKD. The CDR3 here is CATSDPTVYQTSQQFF. As DNA, the CDR3 is TGTGCCACCAGTGACCCTACAGTTTACCAGACTAGCCAGCAGTTCTTC.

The chain has TRBV3-1 (or the pseudogene TRBV3-2) and TRBJ1-4, with D possibly matching TRBD1 (6 bases). The CDR3 is 16 amino acids. Between the trimmed V and J ends, which lost 4 bases and 8 bases, there was a span of 20 bases. Germline V CDR1 and CDR2: LGHDT, YNNKEL (reference sequence). The CDR3 DNA reads TGTGCCAGCAGCCTCCGAACGGGGGGCCTGGGGGAAAAACTGTTTTTT. Encoded protein: CASSLRTGGLGEKLFF.

This clone was counted between two and nine times. V gene TRBV5-4 combines with J gene TRBJ2-2; 8 nucleotides line up with TRBD2. Germline CDR1 SGHNT, CDR2 YYREEE (reference sequence). The CDR3 runs to 15 residues. V trimming: 9 bases; J trimming: 4 bases; junction bases outside the gene matches: 11. CDR3 sequence reads: CAIHREGVVTGELFF. The CDR3 DNA reads TGTGCCATACACCGGGAGGGGGTAGTCACCGGGGAGCTGTTTTTT.

The chain carries TRBV7-9 and TRBJ1-1; no reliable D call. V gave up 5 bases and J gave up 5 bases, with 15 bases separating them. The CDR3 spans 14 residues. Germline CDR1 SEHNR, CDR2 FQNEAQ (reference sequence). The CDR3 nucleotides read TGTGCCAGCAGCCTAGTGTCCAGCGGAACTGAAGCTTTCTTT. Translation: CASSLVSSGTEAFF.

The chain carries TRBV15 and TRBJ2-1, with D possibly matching TRBD2 (6 bases). V was shortened by 0 bases and J by 7 bases, with 13 bases between the two germline ends. This CDR3 is 15 amino acids long. CDR1 is LNHNV and CDR2 is YYDKDF in the germline V gene (reference sequence). CDR3 residues: CATSRETSLLNEQFF. The CDR3 DNA reads TGTGCCACCAGCAGAGAGACTAGTCTCCTTAATGAGCAGTTCTTC.

In regard to this clone: The sample has other DNA sequences that encode this CDR3 too. V gene TRBV9 combines with J gene TRBJ2-7, with 11 positions matching TRBD2. This CDR3 contains 15 residues. Germline V lookup: CDR1 SGDLS, CDR2 YYNGEE. Losses at the gene ends were 2 bases for V and 0 bases for J; bases not matched to a gene: 1. DNA of the CDR3: TGTGCCAGCAGCGTCGGGACTAGCGGCTCCTACGAGCAGTACTTC. Protein sequence: CASSVGTSGSYEQYF. Variable domain in full (rest from reference TRBV9 and TRBJ2-7): DSGVTQTPKHLITATGQRVTLRCSPRSGDLSVYWYQQSLDQGLQFLIQYYNGEERAKGNILERFSAQQFPDLHSELNLSSLELGDSALYFCASSVGTSGSYEQYFGPGTRLTVT.

The chain recombines TRBV6-2 or TRBV6-3 with TRBJ2-1; possible D gene TRBD1, 5 bases. Germline V lookup: CDR1 MNHEY, CDR2 SVGEGT. The V end lost 6 bases, the J end lost 0 bases, and 15 bases lay between the germline ends. The CDR3 is made up of 16 amino acids. This CDR3 reads CASSPVGVGSYNEQFF. The CDR3 DNA reads as TGTGCCAGCAGCCCCGTAGGGGTGGGCTCCTACAATGAGCAGTTCTTC.

This clone was seen only once. J is TRBJ1-1 and V is TRBV5-1, with 9 bases lining up with TRBD1. This CDR3 is built from 17 residues. Unmatched junction bases numbered 11, after V lost 4 bases and J lost 1 base. Germline-derived CDR1 and CDR2 are SGHRS and YFSETQ. For the CDR3, the DNA is TGCGCCAGCAGCCCAAGGACAGGGGAGGGGAAGAACACTGAAGCTTTCTTT. This gives the protein CASSPRTGEGKNTEAFF.

The chain uses TRBV7-8 and TRBJ1-1; unclear D gene. The CDR3 has 16 residues. Germline assignment: CDR1 SGHVS and CDR2 FQNEAQ. Trimming removed 2 bases at V and 1 base at J, with 14 bases between. The CDR3 DNA is TGTGCCAGCAGCTTACTCCGTACGGGGAAGAACACTGAAGCTTTCTTT. It encodes CASSLLRTGKNTEAFF.

The chain employs TRBV9 and TRBJ2-7; possible D gene TRBD2, 5 bases. The length of the CDR3 is 15 residues. Trimming took off 4 bases at V and 3 bases at J, with 17 bases between the two ends. Germline V gene data show CDR1 as SGDLS and CDR2 as YYNGEE. The chain's CDR3 is CASSPRGAVNYEQYF. CDR3 bases: TGTGCCAGCAGCCCCCGAGGAGCGGTCAACTACGAGCAGTACTTC.

The rearrangement links TRBV30 to TRBJ2-6; D perhaps matches TRBD1 (6 bases). Germline V gene sequence: CDR1 GTSNPN, CDR2 SVGIG (reference sequence). The CDR3 is 16 residues long. The V end lost 0 bases, the J end lost 2 bases, and 11 bases lay between the germline ends. The CDR3 DNA sequence: TGTGCCTGGAGTGTACGAGGGGGTACTGGGGCCAACGTCCTGACTTTC. Translated: CAWSVRGGTGANVLTF.

The rearrangement links TRBV11-2 to TRBJ2-3; no clear D. The CDR3 runs 14 residues. Germline lookup yields CDR1 SGHAT and CDR2 FQNNGV. Trimming took 7 bases from V and 2 from J, leaving 13 bases between them. The CDR3 DNA reads TGTGCCAGCACCAAGAACCGGGTCACAGATACGCAGTATTTT. This encodes CASTKNRVTDTQYF.

The rearrangement uses TRBV5-1 and TRBJ1-6; the match to TRBD1 covers 7 bases. The germline V gene encodes CDR1 SGHRS and CDR2 YFSETQ. The CDR3 contains 13 residues. The J segment lost 9 bases and the V segment lost 6 bases, leaving 6 bases of the junction unmatched. CDR3 coding DNA: TGCGCCAGCAAAAAAGGGGGCCCTTCACCCCTCCACTTT. Translation gives CASKKGGPSPLHF.

The rearrangement links TRBV7-8 to TRBJ1-2; D is undetermined. Trimming left V 5 bases short and J 3 bases short, with 13 bases between. This CDR3 region has 14 residues. The germline V gene encodes CDR1 SGHVS and CDR2 FQNEAQ. CDR3 coding DNA: TGTGCCAGCAGCCTAGTGGGCCATGACTATGGCTACACCTTC. Its translation: CASSLVGHDYGYTF.

This rearrangement joins TRBV5-6 to TRBJ1-5, with TRBD1 as a possible D gene (6 bases). V was clipped by 4 bases and J by 1 base, with 9 bases between them. The germline CDR1 and CDR2 sequences are SGHDT and YYEEEE. CDR3 size: 14 residues. The DNA of the CDR3 is TGTGCCAGCAGCCTCCAGGGGAGCAATCAGCCCCAGCATTTT. Protein product: CASSLQGSNQPQHF.